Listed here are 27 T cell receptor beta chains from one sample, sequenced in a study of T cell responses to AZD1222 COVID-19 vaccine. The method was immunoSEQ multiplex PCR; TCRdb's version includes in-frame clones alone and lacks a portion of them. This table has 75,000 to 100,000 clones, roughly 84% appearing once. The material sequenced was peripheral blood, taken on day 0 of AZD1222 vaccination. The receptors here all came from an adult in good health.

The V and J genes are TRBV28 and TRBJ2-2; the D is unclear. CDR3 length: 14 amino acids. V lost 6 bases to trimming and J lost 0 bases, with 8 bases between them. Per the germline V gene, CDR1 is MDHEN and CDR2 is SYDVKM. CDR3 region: CASRGSPNTGELFF. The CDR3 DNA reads TGTGCCAGCAGGGGCAGCCCGAACACCGGGGAGCTGTTTTTT.

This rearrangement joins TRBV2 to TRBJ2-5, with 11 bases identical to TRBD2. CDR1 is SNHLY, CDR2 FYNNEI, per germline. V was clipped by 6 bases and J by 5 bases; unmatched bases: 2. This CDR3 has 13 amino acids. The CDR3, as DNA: TGTGCCAGCAGGACTAGCGGGGTGGAGACCCAGTACTTC. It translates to CASRTSGVETQYF.

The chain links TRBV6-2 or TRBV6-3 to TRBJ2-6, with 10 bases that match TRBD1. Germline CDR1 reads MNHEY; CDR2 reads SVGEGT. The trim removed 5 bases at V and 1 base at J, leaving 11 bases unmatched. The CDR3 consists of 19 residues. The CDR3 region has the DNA TGTGCCAGCAGTGCGCCAGACAGGGGGCGCGATTCTGGGGCCAACGTCCTGACTTTC. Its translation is CASSAPDRGRDSGANVLTF.

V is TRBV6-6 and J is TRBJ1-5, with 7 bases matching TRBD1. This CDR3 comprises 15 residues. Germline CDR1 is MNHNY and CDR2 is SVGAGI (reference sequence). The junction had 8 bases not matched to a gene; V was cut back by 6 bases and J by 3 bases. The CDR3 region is CASRRDSGSNQPQHF. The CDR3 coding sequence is TGTGCCAGCAGACGGGACAGCGGTTCCAATCAGCCCCAGCATTTT.

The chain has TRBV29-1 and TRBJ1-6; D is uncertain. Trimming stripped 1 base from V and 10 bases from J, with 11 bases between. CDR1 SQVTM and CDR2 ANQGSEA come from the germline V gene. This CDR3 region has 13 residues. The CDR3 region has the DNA TGCAGCGTTGAAGTAACGGAGGGCTCACCCCTCCACTTT. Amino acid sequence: CSVEVTEGSPLHF.

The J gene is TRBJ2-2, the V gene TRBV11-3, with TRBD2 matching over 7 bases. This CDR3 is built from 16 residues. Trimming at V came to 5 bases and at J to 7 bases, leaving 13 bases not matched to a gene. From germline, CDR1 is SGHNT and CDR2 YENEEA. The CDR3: CASSGSGPSMGGELFF. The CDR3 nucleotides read TGTGCCAGCAGCGGTAGCGGGCCCTCGATGGGCGGGGAGCTGTTTTTT.

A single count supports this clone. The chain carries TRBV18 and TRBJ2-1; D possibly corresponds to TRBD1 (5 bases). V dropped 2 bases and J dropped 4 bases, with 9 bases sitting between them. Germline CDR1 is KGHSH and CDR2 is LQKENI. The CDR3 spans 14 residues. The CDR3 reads CASSPTTEYNEQFF. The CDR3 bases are TGTGCCAGCTCACCAACGACAGAGTACAATGAGCAGTTCTTC.

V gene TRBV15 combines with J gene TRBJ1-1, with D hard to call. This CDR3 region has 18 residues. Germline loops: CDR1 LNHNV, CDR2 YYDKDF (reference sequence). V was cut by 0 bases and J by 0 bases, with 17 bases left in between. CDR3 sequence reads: CATSRDYGRRSLNTEAFF. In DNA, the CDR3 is TGTGCCACCAGCAGAGACTATGGCAGGCGCTCCTTGAACACTGAAGCTTTCTTT.

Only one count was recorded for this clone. CDR3 region: CASSLAGRTDQPQHF. The CDR3 coding sequence is TGTGCCAGCAGCTTGGCCGGCAGAACTGATCAGCCCCAGCATTTT. The V call is TRBV5-4, the J call TRBJ1-5, with D unclear. The V end lost 0 bases, the J end lost 5 bases, and 12 bases lay between the germline ends. Germline values: CDR1 SGHNT, CDR2 YYREEE (reference sequence). The CDR3 covers 15 residues.

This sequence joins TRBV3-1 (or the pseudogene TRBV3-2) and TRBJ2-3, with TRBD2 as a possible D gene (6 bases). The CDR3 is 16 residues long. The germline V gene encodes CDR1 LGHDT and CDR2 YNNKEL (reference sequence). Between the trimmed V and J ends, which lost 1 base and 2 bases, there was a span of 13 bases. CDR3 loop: CASSQGFGGVTDTQYF. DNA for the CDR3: TGTGCCAGCAGCCAAGGTTTCGGCGGGGTCACAGATACGCAGTATTTT.

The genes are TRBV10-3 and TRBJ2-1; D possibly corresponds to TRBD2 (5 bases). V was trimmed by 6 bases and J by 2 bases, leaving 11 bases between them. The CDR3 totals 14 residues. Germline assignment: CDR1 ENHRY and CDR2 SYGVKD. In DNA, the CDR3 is TGTGCCATCAGAGGAGCGGAAACCTACAATGAGCAGTTCTTC. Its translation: CAIRGAETYNEQFF.

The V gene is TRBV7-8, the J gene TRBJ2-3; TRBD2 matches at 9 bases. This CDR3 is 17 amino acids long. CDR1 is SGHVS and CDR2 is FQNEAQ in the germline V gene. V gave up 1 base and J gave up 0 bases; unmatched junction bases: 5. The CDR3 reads CASSLVAGAGSTDTQYF. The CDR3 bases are TGTGCCAGCAGCTTAGTAGCGGGGGCCGGGAGCACAGATACGCAGTATTTT.

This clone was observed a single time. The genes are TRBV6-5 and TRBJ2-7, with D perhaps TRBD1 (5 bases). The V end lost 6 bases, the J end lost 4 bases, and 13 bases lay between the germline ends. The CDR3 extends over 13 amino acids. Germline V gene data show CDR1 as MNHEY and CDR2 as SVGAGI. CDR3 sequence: CASRIKDSYEQYF. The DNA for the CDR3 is TGTGCCAGCAGAATCAAAGACAGTTACGAGCAGTACTTC.

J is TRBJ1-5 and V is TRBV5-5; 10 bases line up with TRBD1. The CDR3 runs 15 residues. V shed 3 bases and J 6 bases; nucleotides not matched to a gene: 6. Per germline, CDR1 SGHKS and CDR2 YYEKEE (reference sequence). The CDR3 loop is CASSSGQGDGQPQHF. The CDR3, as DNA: TGTGCCAGCAGCTCTGGACAGGGGGACGGTCAGCCCCAGCATTTT.

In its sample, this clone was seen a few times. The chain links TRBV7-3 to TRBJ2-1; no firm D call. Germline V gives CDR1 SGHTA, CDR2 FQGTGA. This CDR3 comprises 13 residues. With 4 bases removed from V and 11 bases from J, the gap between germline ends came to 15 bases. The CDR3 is CASSSSLRSQQFF. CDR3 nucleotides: TGTGCCAGCAGCTCGTCACTCAGGAGTCAGCAGTTCTTC.

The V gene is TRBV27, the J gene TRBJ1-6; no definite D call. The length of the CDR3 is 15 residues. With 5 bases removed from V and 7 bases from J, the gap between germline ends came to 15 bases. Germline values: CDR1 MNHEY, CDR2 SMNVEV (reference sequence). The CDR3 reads CASSRQRPSNSPLHF. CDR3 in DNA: TGTGCCAGCAGTAGGCAGAGACCGAGCAATTCACCCCTCCACTTT.

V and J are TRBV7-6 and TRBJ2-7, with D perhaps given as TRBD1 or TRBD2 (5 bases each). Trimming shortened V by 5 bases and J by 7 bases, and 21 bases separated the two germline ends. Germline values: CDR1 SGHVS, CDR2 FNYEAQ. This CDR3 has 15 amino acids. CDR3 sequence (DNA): TGTGCCAGCAGCAATCCGGGACGGGCTCGTCGGGAGCAGTACTTC. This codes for CASSNPGRARREQYF.

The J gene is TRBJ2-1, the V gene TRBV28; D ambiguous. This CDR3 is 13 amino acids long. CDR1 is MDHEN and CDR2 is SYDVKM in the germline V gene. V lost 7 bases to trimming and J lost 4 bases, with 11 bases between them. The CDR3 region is CASTALLYNEQFF. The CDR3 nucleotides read TGTGCCAGCACGGCCCTCCTTTACAATGAGCAGTTCTTC. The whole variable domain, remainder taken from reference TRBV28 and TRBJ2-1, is DVKVTQSSRYLVKRTGEKVFLECVQDMDHENMFWYRQDPGLGLRLIYFSYDVKMKEKGDIPEGYSVSREKKERFSLILESASTNQTSMYLCASTALLYNEQFFGPGTRLTVL.

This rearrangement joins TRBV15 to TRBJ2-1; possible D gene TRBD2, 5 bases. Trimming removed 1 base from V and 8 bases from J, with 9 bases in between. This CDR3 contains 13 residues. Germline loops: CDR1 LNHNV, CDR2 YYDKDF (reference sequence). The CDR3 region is CATSRALDYEQFF. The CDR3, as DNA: TGTGCCACCAGCAGAGCGTTGGACTATGAGCAGTTCTTC. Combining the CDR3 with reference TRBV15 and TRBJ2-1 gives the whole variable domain DAMVIQNPRYQVTQFGKPVTLSCSQTLNHNVMYWYQQKSSQAPKLLFHYYDKDFNNEADTPDNFQSRRPNTSFCFLDIRSPGLGDTAMYLCATSRALDYEQFFGPGTRLTVL.

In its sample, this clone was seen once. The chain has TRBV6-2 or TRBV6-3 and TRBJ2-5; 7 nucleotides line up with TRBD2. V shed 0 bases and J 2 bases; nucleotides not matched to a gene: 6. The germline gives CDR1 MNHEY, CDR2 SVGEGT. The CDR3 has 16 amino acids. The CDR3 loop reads CASSYSGLGGQETQYF. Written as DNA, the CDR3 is TGTGCCAGCAGTTACTCGGGGCTGGGGGGGCAAGAGACCCAGTACTTC.

The CDR3 DNA follows: TGTGCCAGCAGTGACATATACGAGCAGTACTTC. Translation gives CASSDIYEQYF. The chain combines TRBV12-3 or TRBV12-4 with TRBJ2-7; D is ambiguous. The CDR3 runs 11 residues. V lost 5 bases, J lost 4 bases, and 6 bases lay in between.

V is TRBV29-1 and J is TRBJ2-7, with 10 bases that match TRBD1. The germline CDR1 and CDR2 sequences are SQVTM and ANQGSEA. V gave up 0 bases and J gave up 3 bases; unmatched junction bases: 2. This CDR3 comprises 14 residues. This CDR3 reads CSVEDRDRGYEQYF. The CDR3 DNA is TGCAGCGTTGAAGATCGGGACAGGGGCTACGAGCAGTACTTC.

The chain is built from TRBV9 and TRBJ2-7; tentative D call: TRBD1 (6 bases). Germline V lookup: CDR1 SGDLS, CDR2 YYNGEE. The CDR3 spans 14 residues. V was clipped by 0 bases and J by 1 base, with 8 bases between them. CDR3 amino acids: CASSVGTVSYEQYF. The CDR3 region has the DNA TGTGCCAGCAGCGTAGGGACAGTTTCCTACGAGCAGTACTTC.

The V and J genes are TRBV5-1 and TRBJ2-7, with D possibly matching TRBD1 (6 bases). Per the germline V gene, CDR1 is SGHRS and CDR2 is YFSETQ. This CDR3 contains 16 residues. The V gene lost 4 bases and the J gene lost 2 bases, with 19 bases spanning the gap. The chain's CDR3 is CASSVTGTPGTYEQYF. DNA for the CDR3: TGCGCCAGCAGCGTAACCGGGACACCGGGAACCTACGAGCAGTACTTC.

In DNA, the CDR3 is TGTGCCAGCAGCTTAATGGCAACTAATGAAAAACTGTTTTTT. Protein product: CASSLMATNEKLFF. The chain carries TRBV11-2 and TRBJ1-4; D is ambiguous. Trimming left V 2 bases short and J 0 bases short, with 4 bases between. Germline V gene sequence: CDR1 SGHAT, CDR2 FQNNGV. This CDR3 is built from 14 residues.

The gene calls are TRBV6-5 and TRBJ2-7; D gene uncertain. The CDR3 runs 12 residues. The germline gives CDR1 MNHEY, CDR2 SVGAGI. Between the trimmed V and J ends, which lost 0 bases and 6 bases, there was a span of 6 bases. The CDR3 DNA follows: TGTGCCAGCAGTTACTCTCGCCGCGAGCAGTACTTC. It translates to CASSYSRREQYF.

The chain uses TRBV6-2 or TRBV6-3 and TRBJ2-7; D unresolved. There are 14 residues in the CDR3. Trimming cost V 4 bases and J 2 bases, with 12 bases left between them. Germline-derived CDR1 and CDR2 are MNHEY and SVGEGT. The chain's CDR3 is CASSSGSGPYEQYF. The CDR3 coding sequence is TGTGCCAGCAGTTCTGGATCTGGGCCCTACGAGCAGTACTTC.